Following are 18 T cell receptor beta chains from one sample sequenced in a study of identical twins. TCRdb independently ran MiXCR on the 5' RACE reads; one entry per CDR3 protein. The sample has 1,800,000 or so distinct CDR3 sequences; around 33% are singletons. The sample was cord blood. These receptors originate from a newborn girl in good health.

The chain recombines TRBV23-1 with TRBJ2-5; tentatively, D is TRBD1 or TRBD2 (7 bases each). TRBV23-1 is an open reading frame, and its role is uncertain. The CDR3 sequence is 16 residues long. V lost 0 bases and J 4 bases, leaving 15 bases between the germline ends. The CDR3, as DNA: TGCGCCAGCAGTCAATCTAGACAGGGACTACGAGAGACCCAGTACTTC. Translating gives CASSQSRQGLRETQYF.

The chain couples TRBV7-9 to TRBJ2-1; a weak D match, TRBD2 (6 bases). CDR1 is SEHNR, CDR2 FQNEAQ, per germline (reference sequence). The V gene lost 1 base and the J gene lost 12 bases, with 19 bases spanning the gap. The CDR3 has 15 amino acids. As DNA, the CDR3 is TGTGCCAGCAGCTTAGAAGGAGGGTTGATTGGTTTGCAGTTCTTC. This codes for CASSLEGGLIGLQFF.

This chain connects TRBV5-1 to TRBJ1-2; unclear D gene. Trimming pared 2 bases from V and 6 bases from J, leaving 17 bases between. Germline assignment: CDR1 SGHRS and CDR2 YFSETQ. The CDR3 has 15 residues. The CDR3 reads CASSLAPLRAHGYTF. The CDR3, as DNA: TGCGCCAGCAGCTTAGCCCCCTTGAGGGCTCATGGCTACACCTTC.

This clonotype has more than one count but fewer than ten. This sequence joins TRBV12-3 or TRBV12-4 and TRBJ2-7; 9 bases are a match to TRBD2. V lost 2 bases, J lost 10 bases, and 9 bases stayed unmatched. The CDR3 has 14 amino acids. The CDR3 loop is CASSLWGLAFDQYF. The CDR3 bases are TGTGCCAGCAGTTTATGGGGACTAGCTTTCGACCAGTACTTC.

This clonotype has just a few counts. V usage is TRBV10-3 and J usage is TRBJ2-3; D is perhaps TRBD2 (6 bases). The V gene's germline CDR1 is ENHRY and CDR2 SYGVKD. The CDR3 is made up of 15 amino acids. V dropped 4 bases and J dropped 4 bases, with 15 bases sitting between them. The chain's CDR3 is CAISVRAGTSDTQYF. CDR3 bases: TGTGCCATCAGTGTTAGGGCGGGGACGTCAGATACGCAGTATTTT.

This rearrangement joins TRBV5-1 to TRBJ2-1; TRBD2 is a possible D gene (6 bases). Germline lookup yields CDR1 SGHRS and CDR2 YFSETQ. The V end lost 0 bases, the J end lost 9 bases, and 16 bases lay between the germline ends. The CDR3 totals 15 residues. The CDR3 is CASSLAALAGREQFF. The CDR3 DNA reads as TGCGCCAGCAGCTTGGCCGCACTAGCCGGCCGTGAGCAGTTCTTC. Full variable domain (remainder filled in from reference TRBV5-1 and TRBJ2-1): KAGVTQTPRYLIKTRGQQVTLSCSPISGHRSVSWYQQTPGQGLQFLFEYFSETQRNKGNFPGRFSGRQFSNSRSEMNVSTLELGDSALYLCASSLAALAGREQFFGPGTRLTVL.

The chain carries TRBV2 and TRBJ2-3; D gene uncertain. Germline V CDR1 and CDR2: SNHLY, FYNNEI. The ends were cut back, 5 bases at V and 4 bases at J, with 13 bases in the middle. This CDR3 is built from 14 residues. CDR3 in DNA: TGTGCCAGCAGTATAATAGGCCTCGCAGATACGCAGTATTTT. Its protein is CASSIIGLADTQYF.

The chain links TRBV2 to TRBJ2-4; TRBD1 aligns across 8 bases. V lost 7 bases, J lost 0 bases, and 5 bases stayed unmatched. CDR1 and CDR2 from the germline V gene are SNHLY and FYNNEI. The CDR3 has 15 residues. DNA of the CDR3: TGTGCCAGCAACGTGGGGACAGGAGCCAAAAACATTCAGTACTTC. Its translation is CASNVGTGAKNIQYF. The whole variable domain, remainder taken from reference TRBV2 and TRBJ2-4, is EPEVTQTPSHQVTQMGQEVILRCVPISNHLYFYWYRQILGQKVEFLVSFYNNEISEKSEIFDDQFSVERPDGSNFTLKIRSTKLEDSAMYFCASNVGTGAKNIQYFGAGTRLSVL.

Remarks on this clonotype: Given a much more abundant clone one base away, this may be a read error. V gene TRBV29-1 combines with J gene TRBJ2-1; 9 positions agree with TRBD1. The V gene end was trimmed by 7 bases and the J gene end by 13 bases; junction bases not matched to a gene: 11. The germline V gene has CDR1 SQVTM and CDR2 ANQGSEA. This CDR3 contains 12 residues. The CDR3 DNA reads TGCAGCGCTCGGACAGGGGAAGAGACCCAGTTCTTC. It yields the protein CSARTGEETQFF.

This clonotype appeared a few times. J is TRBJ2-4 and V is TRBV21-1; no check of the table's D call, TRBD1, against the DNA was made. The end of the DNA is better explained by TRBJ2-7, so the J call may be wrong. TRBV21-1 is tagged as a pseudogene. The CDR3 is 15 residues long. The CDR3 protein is CASSNSSGRRGEQYF. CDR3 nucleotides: TGTGCCAGCAGCAATAGCTCCGGGCGTAGGGGCGAGCAGTACTTC.

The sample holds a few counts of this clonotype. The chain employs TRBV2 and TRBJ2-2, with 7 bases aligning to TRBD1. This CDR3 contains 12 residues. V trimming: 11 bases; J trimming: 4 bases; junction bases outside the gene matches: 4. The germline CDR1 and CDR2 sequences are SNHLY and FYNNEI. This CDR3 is CAGWTGTGELFF. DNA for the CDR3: TGTGCCGGTTGGACAGGCACCGGGGAGCTGTTTTTT.

DNA for the CDR3: TGTGCCTGGAGGCCCCGGGACAGATTTAACTATGGCTACACCTTC. This encodes CAWRPRDRFNYGYTF. The chain joins TRBV30 to TRBJ1-2; TRBD1 matches at 7 bases. V dropped 3 bases and J dropped 1; count of bases not matched to a gene: 8. This CDR3 comprises 15 residues. The germline V gene has CDR1 GTSNPN and CDR2 SVGIG (reference sequence).

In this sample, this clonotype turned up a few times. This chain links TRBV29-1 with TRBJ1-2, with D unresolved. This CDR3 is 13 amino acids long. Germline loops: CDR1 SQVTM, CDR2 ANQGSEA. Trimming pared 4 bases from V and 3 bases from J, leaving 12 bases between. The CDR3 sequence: CSVGNSQHYGYTF. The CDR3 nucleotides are TGCAGCGTTGGTAACAGCCAACACTATGGCTACACCTTC.

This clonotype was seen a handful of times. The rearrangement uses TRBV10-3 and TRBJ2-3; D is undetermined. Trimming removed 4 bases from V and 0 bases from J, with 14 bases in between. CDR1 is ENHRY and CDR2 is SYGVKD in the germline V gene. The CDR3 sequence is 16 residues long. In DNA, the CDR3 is TGTGCCATCAGTGGAGGCTACCGTCCAAGCACAGATACGCAGTATTTT. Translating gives CAISGGYRPSTDTQYF.

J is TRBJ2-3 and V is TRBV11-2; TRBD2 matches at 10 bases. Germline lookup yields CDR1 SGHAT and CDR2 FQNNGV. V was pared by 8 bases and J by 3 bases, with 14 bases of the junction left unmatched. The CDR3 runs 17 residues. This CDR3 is CASGPWTSGVGTDTQYF. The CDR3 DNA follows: TGTGCCAGCGGCCCCTGGACTAGCGGTGTTGGGACAGATACGCAGTATTTT.

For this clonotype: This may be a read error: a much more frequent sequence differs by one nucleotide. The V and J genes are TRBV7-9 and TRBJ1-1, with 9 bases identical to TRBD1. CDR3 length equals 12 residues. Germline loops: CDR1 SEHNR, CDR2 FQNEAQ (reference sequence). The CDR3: CAGSLGTGEAFF. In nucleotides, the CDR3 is TGTGCCGGCAGCTTAGGGACAGGGGAAGCTTTCTTT. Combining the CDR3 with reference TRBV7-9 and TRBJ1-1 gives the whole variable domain DTGVSQNPRHKITKRGQNVTFRCDPISEHNRLYWYRQTLGQGPEFLTYFQNEAQLEKSRLLSDRFSAERPKGSFSTLEIQRTEQGDSAMYLCAGSLGTGEAFFGQGTRLTVV.

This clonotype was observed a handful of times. CDR3 in amino acids: CAISERQGISYNEQFF. The CDR3 DNA sequence: TGTGCCATCAGTGAGCGGCAGGGCATATCCTACAATGAGCAGTTCTTC. The chain is built from TRBV10-3 and TRBJ2-1; a possible D gene is TRBD1 (5 bases). Trimming took off 2 bases at V and 1 base at J, with 12 bases between the two ends. Germline V gene lookup returns CDR1 ENHRY and CDR2 SYGVKD. The CDR3 runs 16 residues.

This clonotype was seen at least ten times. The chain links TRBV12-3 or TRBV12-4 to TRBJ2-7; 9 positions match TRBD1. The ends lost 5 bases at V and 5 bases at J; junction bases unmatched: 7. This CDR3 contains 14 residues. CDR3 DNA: TGTGCCAGCAGTCTCCGGGACAGGGTAAACGAGCAGTACTTC. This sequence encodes CASSLRDRVNEQYF.